The present TCR beta chain was sequenced within a study of blood T cells in healthy people across ages. General study points: Older age coincided with a roughly linear decline in TCR beta diversity per million T cells.

This clonotype appeared many times. The antigen is not known. The extraction recovered at least 5.5 micrograms of total RNA per sample. Primed by a sample-barcoded 5' primer and a J-beta primer mix, a second PCR proceeded for about 7 to 12 cycles. Each cDNA molecule, via a template-switch adaptor with 12 random nucleotides, was tagged. A single record per CDR3 protein comes from TCRdb applying MiXCR to the 5' RACE reads. The sample consists of around 1,700,000 distinct CDR3 sequences, 25% to 30% of them appearing once. The sequenced sample was blood. This receptor was identified in a woman aged 25 to 39 in good health.

The CDR3 reads CSASPGGGGAEQYF. In DNA, the CDR3 is TGCAGTGCTAGTCCCGGAGGCGGGGGCGCCGAGCAGTACTTC. The V gene is TRBV20-1, the J gene TRBJ2-7, with a tentative D call TRBD2 (7 bases). CDR3 length: 14 amino acids. The V gene's germline CDR1 is DFQATT and CDR2 SNEGSKA (reference sequence). The V gene lost 3 bases and the J gene lost 6 bases, with 18 bases spanning the gap.